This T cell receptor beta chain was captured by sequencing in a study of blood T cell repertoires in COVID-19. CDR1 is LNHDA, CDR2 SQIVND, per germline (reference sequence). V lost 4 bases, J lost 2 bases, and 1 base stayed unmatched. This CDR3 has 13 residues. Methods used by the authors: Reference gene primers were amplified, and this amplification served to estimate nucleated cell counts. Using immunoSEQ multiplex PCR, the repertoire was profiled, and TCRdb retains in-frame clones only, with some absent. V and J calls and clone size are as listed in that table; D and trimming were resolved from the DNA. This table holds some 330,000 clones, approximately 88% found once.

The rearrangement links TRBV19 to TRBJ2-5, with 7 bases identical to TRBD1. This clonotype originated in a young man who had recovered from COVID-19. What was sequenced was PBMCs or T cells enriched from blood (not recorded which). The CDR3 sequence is CASSRDRQETQYF. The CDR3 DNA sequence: TGTGCCAGTAGTAGGGACAGACAAGAGACCCAGTACTTC.